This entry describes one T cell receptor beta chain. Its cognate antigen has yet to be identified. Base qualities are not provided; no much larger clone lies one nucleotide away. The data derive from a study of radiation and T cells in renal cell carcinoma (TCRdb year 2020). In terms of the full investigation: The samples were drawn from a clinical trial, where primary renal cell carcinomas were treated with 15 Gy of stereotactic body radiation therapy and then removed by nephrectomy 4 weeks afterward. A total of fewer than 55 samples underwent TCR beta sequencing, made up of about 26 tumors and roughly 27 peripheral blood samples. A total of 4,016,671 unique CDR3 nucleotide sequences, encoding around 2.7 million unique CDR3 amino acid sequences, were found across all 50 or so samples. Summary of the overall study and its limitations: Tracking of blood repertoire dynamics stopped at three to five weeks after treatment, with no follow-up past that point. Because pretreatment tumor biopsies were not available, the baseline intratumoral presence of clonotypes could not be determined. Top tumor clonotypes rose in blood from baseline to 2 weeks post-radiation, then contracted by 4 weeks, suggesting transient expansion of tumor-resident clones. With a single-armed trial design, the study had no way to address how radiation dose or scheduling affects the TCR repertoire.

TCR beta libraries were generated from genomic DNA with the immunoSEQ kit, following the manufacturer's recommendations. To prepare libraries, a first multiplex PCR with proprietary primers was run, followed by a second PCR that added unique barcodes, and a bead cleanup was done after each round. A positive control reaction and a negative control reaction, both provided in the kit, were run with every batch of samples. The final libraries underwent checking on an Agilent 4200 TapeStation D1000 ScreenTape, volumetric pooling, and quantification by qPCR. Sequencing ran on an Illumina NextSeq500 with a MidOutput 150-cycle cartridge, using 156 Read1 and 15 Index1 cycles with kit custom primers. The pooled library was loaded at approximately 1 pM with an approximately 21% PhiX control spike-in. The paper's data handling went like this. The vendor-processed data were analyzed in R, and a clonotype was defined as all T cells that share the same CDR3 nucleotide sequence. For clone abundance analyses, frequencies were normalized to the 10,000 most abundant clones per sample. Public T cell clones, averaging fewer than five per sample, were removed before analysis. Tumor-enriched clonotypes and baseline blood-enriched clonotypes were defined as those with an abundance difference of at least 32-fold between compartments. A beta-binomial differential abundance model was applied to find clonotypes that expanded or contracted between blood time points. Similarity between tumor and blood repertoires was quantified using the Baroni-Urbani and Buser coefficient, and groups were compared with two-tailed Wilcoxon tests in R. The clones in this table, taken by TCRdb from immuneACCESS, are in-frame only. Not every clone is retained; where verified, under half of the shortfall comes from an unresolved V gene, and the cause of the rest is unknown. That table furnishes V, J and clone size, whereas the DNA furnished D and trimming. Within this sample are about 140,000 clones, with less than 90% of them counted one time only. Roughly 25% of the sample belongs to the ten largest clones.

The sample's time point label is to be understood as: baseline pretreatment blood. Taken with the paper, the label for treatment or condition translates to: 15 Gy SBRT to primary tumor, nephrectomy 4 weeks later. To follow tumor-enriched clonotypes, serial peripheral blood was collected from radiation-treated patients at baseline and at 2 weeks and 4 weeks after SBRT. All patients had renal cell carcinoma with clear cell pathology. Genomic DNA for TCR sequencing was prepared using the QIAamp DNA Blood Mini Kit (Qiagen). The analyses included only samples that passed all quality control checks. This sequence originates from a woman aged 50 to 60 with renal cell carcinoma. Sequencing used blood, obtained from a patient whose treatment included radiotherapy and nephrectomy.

The CDR3 reads as follows: CATSRDWSGSSYNEQFF. The sequence in DNA is TGTGCCACCAGCAGAGACTGGAGCGGGAGCTCCTACAATGAGCAGTTCTTC. Here the chain combines TRBV15 and TRBJ2-1, with 8 bases in between that match TRBD2. The CDR3 sequence holds 17 residues, the cysteine and phenylalanine included. Of all the DNA, just the CDR3 is kept, 51 bases in frame from base 1. CDR1 and CDR2 were assigned from the germline V gene (reference sequence) as LNHNV and YYDKDF. V has 0 bases trimmed and J has 0 bases trimmed; junction bases matching no gene number 4. The CDR3, completed at both ends by the reference TRBV15 and TRBJ2-1 genes, gives the full variable domain DAMVIQNPRYQVTQFGKPVTLSCSQTLNHNVMYWYQQKSSQAPKLLFHYYDKDFNNEADTPDNFQSRRPNTSFCFLDIRSPGLGDTAMYLCATSRDWSGSSYNEQFFGPGTRLTVL.